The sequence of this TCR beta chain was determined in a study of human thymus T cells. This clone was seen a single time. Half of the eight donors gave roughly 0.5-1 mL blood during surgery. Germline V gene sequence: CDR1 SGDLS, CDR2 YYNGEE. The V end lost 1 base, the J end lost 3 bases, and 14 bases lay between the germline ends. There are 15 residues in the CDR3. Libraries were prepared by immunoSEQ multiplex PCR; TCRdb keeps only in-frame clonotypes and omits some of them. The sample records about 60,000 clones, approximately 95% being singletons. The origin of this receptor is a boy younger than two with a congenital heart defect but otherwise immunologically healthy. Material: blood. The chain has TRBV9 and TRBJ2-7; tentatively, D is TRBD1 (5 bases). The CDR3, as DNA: TGTGCCAGCAGCGTAACCCCGGACACCTTCTACGAGCAGTACTTC. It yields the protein CASSVTPDTFYEQYF.